This TCR beta chain came from a study of CD8 T cells in Susac syndrome. With 2 bases clipped from V and 5 bases from J, the junction kept 12 bases outside the gene matches. The CDR3 totals 17 residues. With random hexamers, reverse transcription was performed on about 0.5 to 1 ug of RNA. From the immunoSEQ multiplex PCR reads, TCRdb called clonotypes with MiXCR, one entry per CDR3 protein. The profile shows about 210,000 distinct CDR3 sequences, over 85% of them singletons. The rearrangement uses TRBV12-3 or TRBV12-4 and TRBJ2-7; 10 nucleotides match TRBD2. The sequence was obtained from a human donor in good health. The sequencing sample was made of CD4+ T cells from PBMCs. CDR3 amino acids: CASSLSLAGAAGDEQYV. The CDR3 DNA follows: TGTGCCAGCAGTTTAAGCCTAGCGGGAGCTGCTGGGGACGAGCAGTACGTC.